Listed below are T cell receptor beta chains from one sample, sequenced in a study of control samples from healthy donors and cancer patients. Repertoires were generated with immunoSEQ multiplex PCR, while TCRdb's copy carries only in-frame clones and drops some. This sample has fewer than 200,000 clones; around 94% occur once, and the top ten carry around 15%. Sequencing was done on a sample of PBMCs. These receptor sequences come from a man in his sixties with colorectal cancer. The CDR3 runs from the conserved cysteine through the conserved F or W. Fields, in order: D gene, V gene, clone size, J gene, CDR3 DNA, CDR3 protein. A D gene is named only where the DNA matches it firmly. Size is omitted from some rows. Given values are once, few, many or a class for expanded clones.

d_gene: NA
v_gene: TRBV11-3
abundance: NA
j_gene: TRBJ2-2
CDR3nt: TGTGCCAGCAGCCTACAGGGAAACAGGAACACCGGGGAGCTGTTTTTT
CDR3aa: CASSLQGNRNTGELFF

d_gene: TRBD2
v_gene: TRBV5-4
abundance: NA
j_gene: TRBJ2-2
CDR3nt: TGTGCCAGCAGCCACGGGGGGGCCTCTACCGGGGAGCTGTTTTTT
CDR3aa: CASSHGGASTGELFF

d_gene: NA
v_gene: TRBV6-6
abundance: NA
j_gene: TRBJ1-1
CDR3nt: TGTGCCAGCAGCCCAAGGCATTCGGTGAACACTGAAGCTTTCTTT
CDR3aa: CASSPRHSVNTEAFF

d_gene: NA
v_gene: TRBV5-1
abundance: NA
j_gene: TRBJ1-4
CDR3nt: TGCGCCAGCAGCTTTCACGGAGGCGGGGTTGGGGAACTGTTTTTT
CDR3aa: CASSFHGGGVGELFF

d_gene: NA
v_gene: TRBV7-2
abundance: NA
j_gene: TRBJ1-6
CDR3nt: TGTGCCAGCAGCTTCACTGGATACTATAATTCACCCCTCCACTTT
CDR3aa: CASSFTGYYNSPLHF

d_gene: TRBD1
v_gene: TRBV7-9
abundance: NA
j_gene: TRBJ1-3
CDR3nt: TGTGCCAGCAGCCCCGCCCGGACAGGGGGAAACACCATATATTTT
CDR3aa: CASSPARTGGNTIYF

d_gene: NA
v_gene: TRBV11-2
abundance: NA
j_gene: TRBJ2-7
CDR3nt: TGTGCCAGCAGCTACCAATCATCCCGGGACCCAAGCTACGAGCAGTACTTC
CDR3aa: CASSYQSSRDPSYEQYF

d_gene: NA
v_gene: TRBV30
abundance: NA
j_gene: TRBJ2-7
CDR3nt: TGTGCCTGGAGCCCAGGGTCGTACGAGCAGTACTTC
CDR3aa: CAWSPGSYEQYF

d_gene: NA
v_gene: TRBV5-4
abundance: NA
j_gene: TRBJ1-6
CDR3nt: TGTGCCAGCACGGGTAGGGGTCATAATTCACCCCTCCACTTT
CDR3aa: CASTGRGHNSPLHF

d_gene: NA
v_gene: TRBV30
abundance: NA
j_gene: TRBJ1-5
CDR3nt: TGTGCCTGGAGTGCAGGGGCGAATCAGCCCCAGCATTTT
CDR3aa: CAWSAGANQPQHF

d_gene: TRBD1
v_gene: TRBV5-1
abundance: NA
j_gene: TRBJ2-7
CDR3nt: TGCGCCAGCAGCCCCGGACAGGGGGCGATACTCTACGAGCAGTACTTC
CDR3aa: CASSPGQGAILYEQYF

d_gene: NA
v_gene: TRBV7-9
abundance: NA
j_gene: TRBJ1-5
CDR3nt: TGTGCCAGCAGCTTCGGGACGAGCAATCAGCCCCAGCATTTT
CDR3aa: CASSFGTSNQPQHF

d_gene: TRBD2
v_gene: TRBV2
abundance: NA
j_gene: TRBJ2-1
CDR3nt: TGTGCCAGCATCCTCGGGGGGGAGTACAATGAGCAGTTCTTC
CDR3aa: CASILGGEYNEQFF

d_gene: NA
v_gene: TRBV14
abundance: NA
j_gene: TRBJ1-2
CDR3nt: TGTGCCAGCAGCCCGATGGGATTCAACTATGGCTACACCTTC
CDR3aa: CASSPMGFNYGYTF

d_gene: NA
v_gene: TRBV25-1
abundance: once
j_gene: TRBJ1-2
CDR3nt: TGTGCCAGCACAGGAGCGGGGAACGCTAACTATGGCTACACCTTC
CDR3aa: CASTGAGNANYGYTF

d_gene: NA
v_gene: TRBV7-9
abundance: once
j_gene: TRBJ2-3
CDR3nt: TGTGCCAGCAGCTACGGAGATACGCAGTATTTT
CDR3aa: CASSYGDTQYF

d_gene: TRBD1
v_gene: TRBV7-6
abundance: NA
j_gene: TRBJ2-5
CDR3nt: TGTGCCAGCAGCCCCGGACAGGGGGGTCAAGAGACCCAGTACTTC
CDR3aa: CASSPGQGGQETQYF

d_gene: NA
v_gene: TRBV6-6
abundance: NA
j_gene: TRBJ1-6
CDR3nt: TGTGCCAGCAGTTACGGCCAGGCGAATTCACCCCTCCACTTT
CDR3aa: CASSYGQANSPLHF

d_gene: TRBD1
v_gene: TRBV7-2
abundance: NA
j_gene: TRBJ1-1
CDR3nt: TGTGCCAGCAGCTCCAAATCGACAGGGGTAACTGAAGCTTTCTTT
CDR3aa: CASSSKSTGVTEAFF

d_gene: TRBD1
v_gene: TRBV14
abundance: NA
j_gene: TRBJ2-7
CDR3nt: TGTGCCAGCAGCCCCCGGACAGGGGGACAGGTGTCCTACGAGCAGTACTTC
CDR3aa: CASSPRTGGQVSYEQYF